These 10 T cell receptor beta chains originate from one sample sequenced in a study of T cell changes during pregnancy in multiple sclerosis. Sequencing used immunoSEQ multiplex PCR; TCRdb keeps in-frame clones, though not all of them. Of roughly 32,000 clones listed, 70% to 90% are singletons. This material consisted of CD8+ T cells from peripheral blood mononuclear cells, taken in the third trimester of pregnancy. The receptors stem from a female donor with multiple sclerosis, enrolled in a pregnancy study.

The sample holds one count of this clone. The genes are TRBV25-1 and TRBJ2-1, with TRBD2 matching 12 bases. CDR3 size: 16 residues. The V gene end was trimmed by 5 bases and the J gene end by 3 bases; junction bases not matched to a gene: 5. Germline lookup yields CDR1 MGHDK and CDR2 SYGVNS. The CDR3 here is CASSIWTSGNYNEQFF. The CDR3, as DNA: TGTGCCAGCAGTATTTGGACTAGCGGGAACTACAATGAGCAGTTCTTC.

This clone was seen more than once but under ten times. DNA of the CDR3: TGTGCCAGCAGCTCGCCTGCCGGGACAGGGGGCCCCGAGCAGTACTTC. Translation: CASSSPAGTGGPEQYF. The chain employs TRBV7-9 and TRBJ2-7, with TRBD1 identical over 12 bases. The CDR3 has 16 residues. The germline gives CDR1 SEHNR, CDR2 FQNEAQ (reference sequence). Losses at the gene ends were 4 bases for V and 6 bases for J; bases not matched to a gene: 10.

The chain has TRBV30 and TRBJ2-7; D call uncertain. The CDR3 spans 13 residues. V was cut by 0 bases and J by 0 bases, with 6 bases left in between. Germline CDR1 GTSNPN, CDR2 SVGIG (reference sequence). The CDR3 nucleotides are TGTGCCTGGAGTGTTTTAGCCTCCTACGAGCAGTACTTC. Translating gives CAWSVLASYEQYF. Using reference TRBV30 and TRBJ2-7 for the parts outside the CDR3, the full variable domain is SQTIHQWPATLVQPVGSPLSLECTVEGTSNPNLYWYRQAAGRGLQLLFYSVGIGQISSEVPQNLSASRPQDRQFILSSKKLLLSDSGFYLCAWSVLASYEQYFGPGTRLTVT.

In its sample, this clone was seen a few times. V is TRBV4-1 and J is TRBJ1-2, with no clear D. Germline V gene data show CDR1 as MGHRA and CDR2 as YSYEKL. V gave up 1 base and J gave up 3 bases, with 12 bases separating them. The CDR3 sequence is 15 residues long. CDR3 in DNA: TGCGCCAGCAGCCAAGCGGTGGGCGCTGACTATGGCTACACCTTC. This sequence encodes CASSQAVGADYGYTF.

This clone showed up just once. The chain combines TRBV2 with TRBJ2-3; 8 bases line up with TRBD1. V trimming: 4 bases; J trimming: 6 bases; junction bases outside the gene matches: 9. Germline CDR1 is SNHLY and CDR2 is FYNNEI. CDR3 size: 15 residues. CDR3 DNA sequence: TGTGCCAGCAGTGGCGGACAGGGAAGTGGCGATACGCAGTATTTT. Protein product: CASSGGQGSGDTQYF.

This clone was seen only a few times. This CDR3 reads CASSQSNEQFF. The DNA for the CDR3 is TGTGCCAGCAGCCAGTCTAATGAGCAGTTCTTC. The V call is TRBV7-8, the J call TRBJ2-1; D uncertain. Germline CDR1 reads SGHVS; CDR2 reads FQNEAQ. V was pared by 5 bases and J by 7 bases, with 6 bases between. This CDR3 has 11 amino acids.

The chain combines TRBV6-8 with TRBJ1-4, with TRBD1 matching over 9 bases. Trimming took 5 bases from V and 7 from J; bases not matched to a gene: 23. The CDR3 length is 20 residues. CDR1 and CDR2 (germline): MNHGY, SAAAGT. CDR3 residues: CASSTSHPGTGQGQSEKLFF. For the CDR3, the DNA is TGTGCCAGCAGTACCTCGCACCCCGGGACAGGGCAGGGGCAGAGTGAAAAACTGTTTTTT.

V gene TRBV27 combines with J gene TRBJ1-1; D is perhaps TRBD1 (5 bases). Trimming took off 1 base at V and 1 base at J, with 10 bases between the two ends. This CDR3 has 15 amino acids. Germline values: CDR1 MNHEY, CDR2 SMNVEV (reference sequence). CDR3 amino acids: CASSLYDSANTEAFF. The CDR3 nucleotides are TGTGCCAGCAGTTTATATGACAGCGCGAACACTGAAGCTTTCTTT.

This clone has a single count. This sequence joins TRBV18 and TRBJ1-2; D may be TRBD1 (6 bases). Trimming cost V 3 bases and J 14 bases, with 16 bases left between them. The CDR3 runs 12 residues. The V gene's germline CDR1 is KGHSH and CDR2 LQKENI. CDR3 bases: TGTGCCAGCTCACCGCCCCAGGGGCGGAATACCTTC. Translation gives CASSPPQGRNTF.

The chain couples TRBV6-6 to TRBJ2-2; D is ambiguous. V lost 2 bases to trimming and J lost 0 bases, with 4 bases between them. This CDR3 region has 14 residues. Germline V gene sequence: CDR1 MNHNY, CDR2 SVGAGI (reference sequence). The CDR3 nucleotides are TGTGCCAGCAGTTACGAGTCGAACACCGGGGAGCTGTTTTTT. Translation: CASSYESNTGELFF.